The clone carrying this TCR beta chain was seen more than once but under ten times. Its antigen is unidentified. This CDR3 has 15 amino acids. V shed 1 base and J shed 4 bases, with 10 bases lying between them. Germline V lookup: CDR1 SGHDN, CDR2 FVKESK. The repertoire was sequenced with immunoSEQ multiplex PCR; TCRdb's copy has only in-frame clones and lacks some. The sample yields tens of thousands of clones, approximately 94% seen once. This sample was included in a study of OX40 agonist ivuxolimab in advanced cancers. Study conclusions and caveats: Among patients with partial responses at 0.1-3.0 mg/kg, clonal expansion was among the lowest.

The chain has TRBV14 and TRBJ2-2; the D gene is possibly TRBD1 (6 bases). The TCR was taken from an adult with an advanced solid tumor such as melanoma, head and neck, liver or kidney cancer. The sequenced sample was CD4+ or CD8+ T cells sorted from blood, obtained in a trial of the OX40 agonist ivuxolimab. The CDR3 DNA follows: TGTGCCAGCAGCCAAGCAGGGGCTCTCACCGGGGAGCTGTTTTTT. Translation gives CASSQAGALTGELFF. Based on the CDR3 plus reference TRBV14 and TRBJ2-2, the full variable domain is EAGVTQFPSHSVIEKGQTVTLRCDPISGHDNLYWYRRVMGKEIKFLLHFVKESKQDESGMPNNRFLAERTGGTYSTLKVQPAELEDSGVYFCASSQAGALTGELFFGEGSRLTVL.